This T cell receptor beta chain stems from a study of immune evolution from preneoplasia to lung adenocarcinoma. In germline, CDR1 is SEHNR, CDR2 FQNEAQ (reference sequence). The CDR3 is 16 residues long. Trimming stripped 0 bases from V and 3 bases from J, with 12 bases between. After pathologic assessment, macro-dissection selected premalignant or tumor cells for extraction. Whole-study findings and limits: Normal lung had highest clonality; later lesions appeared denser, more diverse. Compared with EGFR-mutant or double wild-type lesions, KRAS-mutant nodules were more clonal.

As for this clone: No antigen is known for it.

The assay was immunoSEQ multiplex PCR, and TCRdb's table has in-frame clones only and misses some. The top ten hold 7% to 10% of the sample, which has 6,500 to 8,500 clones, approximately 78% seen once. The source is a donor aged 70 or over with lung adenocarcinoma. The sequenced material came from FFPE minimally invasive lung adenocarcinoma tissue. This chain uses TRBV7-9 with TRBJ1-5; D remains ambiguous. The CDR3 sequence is CASSLAVGSTNQPQHF. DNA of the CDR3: TGTGCCAGCAGCTTAGCGGTCGGGTCGACCAATCAGCCCCAGCATTTT.